The source of this TCR beta chain is a study of blood T cells in healthy people across ages. The CDR3 spans 15 residues. Trimming at V came to 8 bases and at J to 7 bases, leaving 13 bases not matched to a gene. CDR1 is MNHEY and CDR2 is SVGAGI in the germline V gene. With a J-beta primer mix and a sample-barcoded 5' primer, a second PCR ran about 6 to 11 cycles. Every sample returned 2.5 million or more CDR3-containing paired-end reads. Each CDR3 protein gets one entry after TCRdb re-called the 5' RACE reads with MiXCR. Found here are some 1.4 million distinct CDR3 sequences, 42% of them singletons; the top ten hold approximately 7.9%.

This clonotype was sampled from a woman in her late teens or twenties in good health. The specimen was blood. The rearrangement joins TRBV6-5 to TRBJ2-1, with 8 positions matching TRBD2. The CDR3 sequence: CASLTSAGGGNEQFF. As DNA, the CDR3 is TGTGCCAGCCTTACTTCCGCGGGAGGTGGGAATGAGCAGTTCTTC.